These 22 T cell receptor beta chains were all obtained from the same sample, sequenced in a study of a mutant IDH1 vaccine in newly diagnosed glioma. Data came from immunoSEQ multiplex PCR; TCRdb stores just in-frame clones and leaves some out. The table lists approximately 62,000 clones, around 84% of them singletons. Their antigens are not known. Time point: week 23, last vaccination. With topical imiquimod, each dose of the vaccine consisted of 300 ug of mutant IDH1 20-mer peptide. Specimen: PBMCs, collected from a glioma patient whose treatment included an IDH1 peptide vaccine. These receptors came from a man younger than 40 with glioma.

This clone was seen a handful of times. As DNA, the CDR3 is TGTGCCAGCAGTCCCGGGACAGCACCCCTCCACTTT. It encodes CASSPGTAPLHF. This chain connects TRBV7-9 to TRBJ1-6, with TRBD1 identical over 7 bases. The CDR3 is 12 residues long. The V and J ends lost 6 bases and 11 bases, in that order; junction bases with no gene match: 4. CDR1 and CDR2 (germline): SEHNR, FQNEAQ (reference sequence).

The chain is built from TRBV6-1 and TRBJ2-6; maybe TRBD1 (5 bases). Trimming stripped 4 bases from V and 4 bases from J, with 11 bases between. This CDR3 region has 15 residues. Germline CDR1 MNHNS, CDR2 SASEGT. DNA for the CDR3: TGTGCCAGCAGTGTGCAGGGAACCGGGGCCAACGTCCTGACTTTC. Protein: CASSVQGTGANVLTF.

This clone was seen once. The CDR3 nucleotides read TGTGCCAGCAGTGAAGGGACCCGGTGGAGCACTGAAGCTTTCTTT. It is translated as CASSEGTRWSTEAFF. The chain links TRBV25-1 to TRBJ1-1; weak D call: TRBD1 (5 bases). V lost 2 bases and J 4 bases, leaving 14 bases between the germline ends. Germline V gene lookup returns CDR1 MGHDK and CDR2 SYGVNS. The CDR3 covers 15 residues.

The chain employs TRBV15 and TRBJ1-3; D gene uncertain. CDR1 is LNHNV and CDR2 is YYDKDF in the germline V gene (reference sequence). The CDR3 is 19 amino acids. Trimming took off 0 bases at V and 0 bases at J, with 18 bases between the two ends. The CDR3 spells CATSREIRSLRYSGNTIYF. The CDR3 nucleotides are TGTGCCACCAGCAGAGAGATTAGGAGCCTGCGCTACTCTGGAAACACCATATATTTT.

The V and J genes are TRBV7-8 and TRBJ2-7; 13 nucleotides line up with TRBD2. The CDR3 runs to 15 residues. Germline V CDR1 and CDR2: SGHVS, FQNEAQ. Trimming removed 2 bases from V and 5 bases from J; junction bases left unmatched: 3. CDR3 in amino acids: CASSLRLAGGNEQYF. CDR3 DNA sequence: TGTGCCAGCAGCTTACGACTAGCGGGGGGAAACGAGCAGTACTTC.

This chain connects TRBV30 to TRBJ2-2; no clear D. The CDR3 consists of 13 residues. Germline V gives CDR1 GTSNPN, CDR2 SVGIG (reference sequence). Trimming removed 5 bases from V and 4 bases from J, with 11 bases in between. The CDR3 loop reads CAWDGPGTGELFF. DNA for the CDR3: TGTGCCTGGGACGGGCCAGGCACCGGGGAGCTGTTTTTT.

This clone was counted once. J is TRBJ2-5 and V is TRBV6-1; D possibly corresponds to TRBD2 (5 bases). Trimming left V 5 bases short and J 4 bases short, with 11 bases between. The CDR3 spans 13 residues. CDR1 MNHNS and CDR2 SASEGT come from the germline V gene. The CDR3 DNA reads as TGTGCCAGCAGTTATATGGGGAGAGAGACCCAGTACTTC. This encodes CASSYMGRETQYF.

The chain recombines TRBV7-8 with TRBJ2-3, with 15 bases matching TRBD2. Germline V gene sequence: CDR1 SGHVS, CDR2 FQNEAQ. Germline trimming cut 5 bases from V and 1 base from J; bases unmatched to any gene: 7. The CDR3 totals 18 residues. CDR3 loop: CASSPGLAGGPGTDTQYF. CDR3 DNA sequence: TGTGCCAGCAGCCCCGGACTAGCGGGGGGGCCGGGCACAGATACGCAGTATTTT.

The chain is built from TRBV7-9 and TRBJ1-1, with 7 bases identical to TRBD1. V dropped 3 bases and J dropped 1; count of bases not matched to a gene: 14. CDR1 is SEHNR, CDR2 FQNEAQ, per germline (reference sequence). The CDR3 covers 18 residues. The CDR3 bases are TGTGCCAGCAGCTTCGAGACAGGGACAATTTTCTCGAACACTGAAGCTTTCTTT. As protein: CASSFETGTIFSNTEAFF. Drawing the rest from reference TRBV7-9 and TRBJ1-1, the complete variable domain is DTGVSQNPRHKITKRGQNVTFRCDPISEHNRLYWYRQTLGQGPEFLTYFQNEAQLEKSRLLSDRFSAERPKGSFSTLEIQRTEQGDSAMYLCASSFETGTIFSNTEAFFGQGTRLTVV.

The chain joins TRBV18 to TRBJ1-6; no clear D. The germline V gene encodes CDR1 KGHSH and CDR2 LQKENI. Trimming took 2 bases from V and 11 from J, leaving 10 bases between them. This CDR3 has 13 residues. The CDR3 coding sequence is TGTGCCAGCTCACCAGGATTAAGTACACCCCTCCACTTT. Protein: CASSPGLSTPLHF.

The chain has TRBV5-1 and TRBJ2-3; 9 nucleotides agree with TRBD1. The CDR3 consists of 14 residues. Germline lookup yields CDR1 SGHRS and CDR2 YFSETQ. V lost 7 bases, J lost 3 bases, and 6 bases stayed unmatched. In nucleotides, the CDR3 is TGCGCCAGCTTCGACAGGGGGAGGACAGATACGCAGTATTTT. Translated, it gives CASFDRGRTDTQYF.

The rearrangement joins TRBV7-8 to TRBJ2-7; 10 nucleotides agree with TRBD1. The V segment lost 5 bases and the J segment 4 bases; nucleotides outside the gene matches: 8. There are 15 residues in the CDR3. CDR1 is SGHVS and CDR2 is FQNEAQ in the germline V gene. In nucleotides, the CDR3 is TGTGCCAGCAGCCCTCGACAGGGGGCAGGGTACGAGCAGTACTTC. Translated: CASSPRQGAGYEQYF.

The rearrangement uses TRBV7-2 and TRBJ2-1, with 7 bases fitting TRBD1. There are 13 residues in the CDR3. Germline assignment: CDR1 SGHTA and CDR2 FQGNSA. V shed 5 bases and J 6 bases; nucleotides not matched to a gene: 4. CDR3 protein: CASSKGDSNEQFF. The CDR3 nucleotides read TGTGCCAGCAGCAAAGGGGACAGCAATGAGCAGTTCTTC.

The chain combines TRBV10-3 with TRBJ1-2; 9 positions match TRBD1. Losses at the gene ends were 6 bases for V and 4 bases for J; bases not matched to a gene: 6. Germline CDR1 ENHRY, CDR2 SYGVKD. This CDR3 comprises 14 residues. DNA for the CDR3: TGTGCCATCAGCCCGGGACAGGGAGGCTATGGCTACACCTTC. This codes for CAISPGQGGYGYTF.

V is TRBV6-5 and J is TRBJ1-6; TRBD1 aligns across 8 bases. The germline gives CDR1 MNHEY, CDR2 SVGAGI. This CDR3 comprises 14 residues. V was pared by 7 bases and J by 7 bases, with 6 bases of the junction left unmatched. The CDR3 reads CASKDDRGNSPLHF. Here the CDR3 DNA reads TGTGCCAGCAAGGACGACAGGGGAAATTCACCCCTCCACTTT.

This clone was observed once. V usage is TRBV27 and J usage is TRBJ2-1; D is possibly TRBD1 (7 bases). V lost 5 bases and J 2 bases, leaving 22 bases between the germline ends. This CDR3 has 18 amino acids. Germline assignment: CDR1 MNHEY and CDR2 SMNVEV (reference sequence). The CDR3 reads CASSITSTGRFAYNEQFF. Here the CDR3 DNA reads TGTGCCAGCAGTATTACTTCGACAGGGAGGTTTGCCTACAATGAGCAGTTCTTC.

CDR3 sequence (DNA): TGCGCCAGCAGCCAACCAGGGGGGACAGCTGGTGAAGAGACCCAGTACTTC. This sequence encodes CASSQPGGTAGEETQYF. The rearrangement uses TRBV4-1 and TRBJ2-5, with a weak D call TRBD1 (7 bases). From germline, CDR1 is MGHRA and CDR2 YSYEKL. CDR3 size: 17 residues. Between the trimmed V and J ends, which lost 2 bases and 3 bases, there was a span of 19 bases.

The CDR3 nucleotides read TGTGCCTTGGGACGGGATAGCAATCAGCCCCAGCATTTT. Protein: CALGRDSNQPQHF. The chain recombines TRBV30 with TRBJ1-5; weak D call: TRBD1 (5 bases). Trimming stripped 7 bases from V and 0 bases from J, with 10 bases between. The CDR3 sequence is 13 residues long. Germline lookup yields CDR1 GTSNPN and CDR2 SVGIG (reference sequence).

This sequence joins TRBV6-5 and TRBJ1-1; no firm D call. CDR3 size: 13 residues. Germline loops: CDR1 MNHEY, CDR2 SVGAGI. Between the trimmed V and J ends, which lost 2 bases and 2 bases, there was a span of 6 bases. The CDR3 bases are TGTGCCAGCAGTTACGCACTAAACACTGAAGCTTTCTTT. This encodes CASSYALNTEAFF.

The chain is built from TRBV7-2 and TRBJ1-1, with 8 bases fitting TRBD1. The V gene's germline CDR1 is SGHTA and CDR2 FQGNSA. The CDR3 is 14 amino acids. V lost 2 bases, J lost 4 bases, and 3 bases stayed unmatched. The CDR3 reads CASSLQGATTEAFF. CDR3 DNA sequence: TGTGCCAGCAGCTTACAGGGGGCGACCACTGAAGCTTTCTTT.

J is TRBJ2-1 and V is TRBV11-2, with 9 bases matching TRBD2. The CDR3 is made up of 11 amino acids. With 6 bases clipped from V and 15 bases from J, the junction kept 6 bases outside the gene matches. CDR1 and CDR2 from the germline V gene are SGHAT and FQNNGV. CDR3 sequence (DNA): TGTGCCAGCAGGTACGGGACTAGCATGTTCTTC. Encoded protein: CASRYGTSMFF.

The chain has TRBV6-1 and TRBJ1-6; D is uncertain. The CDR3 extends over 14 amino acids. V was cut by 0 bases and J by 9 bases, with 9 bases left in between. CDR1 MNHNS and CDR2 SASEGT come from the germline V gene. As DNA, the CDR3 is TGTGCCAGCAGTGAAGCAGGGCGGGTTTCACCCCTCCACTTT. Translated: CASSEAGRVSPLHF.